The entry that follows covers one TCR beta chain sequence. Its cognate antigen is unknown. Primers included in the PCR were 60 Vbeta and 13 Jbeta primers. The data were produced by immunoSEQ multiplex PCR, yet TCRdb's version contains in-frame clones alone and is incomplete. The table lists 150,000 to 200,000 clones, 82% of them singletons, with roughly 1.6% in the top ten. This CDR3 is 14 amino acids long. The ends were cut back, 2 bases at V and 4 bases at J, with 11 bases in the middle. Germline lookup yields CDR1 SGHNT and CDR2 YENEEA. This sample is drawn from a study of cytomegalovirus exposure and HLA in healthy donors. Study-wide results and caveats: Later work associated fewer than 20,000 TCR beta sequences with HLA alleles at 0.05 false discovery rate. The classifier reportedly diagnosed cytomegalovirus status with high specificity and sensitivity. A few V segments could not be told apart, such as TRBV6-2 and TRBV6-3, and were left out.

The specimen was PBMCs. This TCR was recovered from a girl between 5 and 17 years old in good health and CMV-seropositive. The rearrangement uses TRBV11-3 and TRBJ1-2; maybe TRBD1 (5 bases). As DNA, the CDR3 is TGTGCCAGCAGCTTAAGGGGCAGGATCTATGGCTACACCTTC. Its translation: CASSLRGRIYGYTF.